This T cell receptor (beta chain) appears in the sequencing data of a study of blood T cell repertoires in COVID-19. Libraries were prepared by immunoSEQ multiplex PCR; TCRdb keeps only in-frame clonotypes and omits some of them. The sample yields over 150,000 clones, roughly 85% seen once. Germline CDR1 reads MNHNS; CDR2 reads SASEGT. CDR3 length equals 12 residues. Trimming cost V 7 bases and J 4 bases, with 11 bases left between them. J is TRBJ2-7 and V is TRBV6-1, with D unresolved. This TCR was sampled from a woman of 80 years or more with active or convalescent COVID-19. Sequenced: peripheral blood. The CDR3 sequence is CASTSQVYEQYF. CDR3 in DNA: TGTGCCAGCACCAGCCAGGTTTACGAGCAGTACTTC.